The next 30 T cell receptor beta chains were all read from a single sample in a study of blood T cell repertoires in COVID-19. Clones were sequenced by immunoSEQ multiplex PCR, and TCRdb holds only the in-frame ones, with some missing. The sample includes 410,000 or so clones, 70% to 90% of them seen just once. Material for sequencing was peripheral blood. Receptor source: a woman between 40 and 50 years old with COVID-19, enrolled during active disease.

The chain couples TRBV4-3 to TRBJ1-6, with D unclear. The germline V gene has CDR1 LGHNA and CDR2 YSLEER. CDR3 size: 13 residues. The V end lost 1 base, the J end lost 10 bases, and 8 bases lay between the germline ends. The CDR3 DNA reads TGCGCCAGCAGCCAAGCCTCAGGATCACCCCTCCACTTT. Its protein product is CASSQASGSPLHF.

This chain uses TRBV5-1 with TRBJ1-6; TRBD1 matches 7 bases. Germline CDR1 is SGHRS and CDR2 is YFSETQ. CDR3 length: 14 residues. V was clipped by 4 bases and J by 9 bases; unmatched bases: 7. In DNA, the CDR3 is TGCGCCAGCAGCGCCCGGGACAGCGGTTCACCCCTCCACTTT. Translation gives CASSARDSGSPLHF.

The chain uses TRBV3-1 (or the pseudogene TRBV3-2) and TRBJ1-1; D call uncertain. Trimming removed 0 bases at V and 4 bases at J, with 9 bases between. This CDR3 region has 14 residues. CDR1 and CDR2 from the germline V gene are LGHDT and YNNKEL (reference sequence). The DNA for the CDR3 is TGTGCCAGCAGCCAAGACGCGATAAGCACTGAAGCTTTCTTT. Protein sequence: CASSQDAISTEAFF.

The chain is built from TRBV30 and TRBJ2-7; TRBD1 aligns across 11 bases. The CDR3 is 14 residues long. With 3 bases clipped from V and 6 bases from J, the junction kept 7 bases outside the gene matches. Per the germline V gene, CDR1 is GTSNPN and CDR2 is SVGIG (reference sequence). The DNA of the CDR3 is TGTGCCTGGAGCACCGGGACAGGGGGGGGCGAGCAGTACTTC. It codes for CAWSTGTGGGEQYF.

About this clone: The same CDR3 can be traced to other DNA sequences in this sample. CDR3 sequence (DNA): TGTGCCAGCAGCTTGACAGGTGGGAACACTGAAGCTTTCTTT. Translation gives CASSLTGGNTEAFF. This chain joins TRBV7-3 and TRBJ1-1; D perhaps matches TRBD1 (6 bases). The CDR3 loop spans 14 amino acids. Looked up from germline, CDR1 is SGHTA and CDR2 is FQGTGA. V lost 3 bases and J 1 base, leaving 9 bases between the germline ends.

V and J are TRBV27 and TRBJ1-5, with D uncertain. CDR3 length equals 13 residues. Germline V lookup: CDR1 MNHEY, CDR2 SMNVEV (reference sequence). Deletions cut 1 base from V and 5 bases from J, with 6 bases between. The CDR3 nucleotides are TGTGCCAGCAGTTTATTGGCCCATCAGCCCCAGCATTTT. Amino acid sequence: CASSLLAHQPQHF.

This clone has a handful of counts. CDR3 DNA: TGTGCCAGCAGCGTAGGCGACAGGTATAGCTCCTACAATGAGCAGTTCTTC. Translating gives CASSVGDRYSSYNEQFF. The chain recombines TRBV9 with TRBJ2-1; D is possibly TRBD1 (6 bases). Looked up from germline, CDR1 is SGDLS and CDR2 is YYNGEE. This CDR3 contains 17 residues. Trimming pared 0 bases from V and 0 bases from J, leaving 13 bases between.

The table lists this clone with many counts. This sequence joins TRBV21-1 and TRBJ1-2; TRBD1 is the table's D call, not checked against the DNA. TRBV21-1 is described as a pseudogene. The CDR3 runs 13 residues. The CDR3 DNA reads as TGTGCCAGCAGCAAAGACACTAACTATGGCTACACCTTC. As protein: CASSKDTNYGYTF.

The rearrangement links TRBV3-1 (or the pseudogene TRBV3-2) to TRBJ1-4; D is ambiguous. The CDR3 totals 14 residues. Germline assignment: CDR1 LGHDT and CDR2 YNNKEL (reference sequence). V was trimmed by 5 bases and J by 4 bases, leaving 11 bases between them. CDR3 in amino acids: CASSVDLGNEKLFF. In DNA form, the CDR3 reads TGTGCCAGCAGCGTCGACTTGGGTAATGAAAAACTGTTTTTT.

The chain recombines TRBV6-5 with TRBJ2-3; 12 positions agree with TRBD2. Germline assignment: CDR1 MNHEY and CDR2 SVGAGI. The CDR3 is made up of 15 amino acids. Trimming at V came to 4 bases and at J to 5 bases, leaving 4 bases not matched to a gene. The DNA for the CDR3 is TGTGCCAGCAGTTTGCTAGCGGGGGGGCTAGATACGCAGTATTTT. This encodes CASSLLAGGLDTQYF.

The J gene is TRBJ2-7, the V gene TRBV28, with TRBD1 matching over 8 bases. Trimming cost V 3 bases and J 0 bases; bases outside gene matches: 10. Germline V gene lookup returns CDR1 MDHEN and CDR2 SYDVKM. This CDR3 spans 17 amino acids. CDR3 residues: CASSFRGRASNSYEQYF. The DNA for the CDR3 is TGTGCCAGCAGTTTCAGGGGGCGCGCATCTAACTCCTACGAGCAGTACTTC.

The chain uses TRBV27 and TRBJ1-5; the D gene is possibly TRBD1 (5 bases). Germline loops: CDR1 MNHEY, CDR2 SMNVEV (reference sequence). Trimming removed 4 bases at V and 0 bases at J, with 10 bases between. The CDR3 is made up of 15 amino acids. Here the CDR3 DNA reads TGTGCCAGCAGTTATTCAGGGTATAGCAATCAGCCCCAGCATTTT. Residues: CASSYSGYSNQPQHF.

Notes on this clone: This same CDR3 is encoded by further DNA sequences in the sample. The chain couples TRBV28 to TRBJ1-4; TRBD1 matches 7 bases. V was clipped by 6 bases and J by 2 bases; unmatched bases: 9. In germline, CDR1 is MDHEN, CDR2 SYDVKM. The CDR3 totals 16 residues. In DNA, the CDR3 is TGTGCCAGCAGCAGCAGGGGGGCTGCCACTAATGAAAAACTGTTTTTT. Amino acid sequence: CASSSRGAATNEKLFF.

This rearrangement joins TRBV4-3 to TRBJ2-3; 12 bases align to TRBD2. The CDR3 contains 16 residues. Trimming cost V 1 base and J 6 bases; bases outside gene matches: 5. CDR1 LGHNA and CDR2 YSLEER come from the germline V gene. CDR3 in DNA: TGCGCCAGCAGCCAAGTTCTAGCGGGAGGGCCCGATACGCAGTATTTT. It yields the protein CASSQVLAGGPDTQYF.

The DNA of the CDR3 is TGTGCCAGCAGTCGAAACCACGGGACAGGGGATAACGAGCAGTACTTC. Protein sequence: CASSRNHGTGDNEQYF. V gene TRBV3-1 (or the pseudogene TRBV3-2) combines with J gene TRBJ2-7; 10 nucleotides line up with TRBD1. The germline V gene encodes CDR1 LGHDT and CDR2 YNNKEL (reference sequence). This CDR3 contains 16 residues. V was clipped by 6 bases and J by 5 bases; unmatched bases: 13.

The chain uses TRBV6-2 or TRBV6-3 and TRBJ1-5; 7 bases agree with TRBD1. The CDR3 sequence is 15 residues long. CDR1 and CDR2 from the germline V gene are MNHEY and SVGEGT. J gave up 4 bases and V 6 bases, and 9 bases lay outside the gene matches. In DNA form, the CDR3 reads TGTGCCAGCAGCTCAGGGGGTGGGGTTAATCAGCCCCAGCATTTT. Amino acids: CASSSGGGVNQPQHF.

The genes are TRBV28 and TRBJ2-1; a weak D match, TRBD2 (6 bases). V dropped 2 bases and J dropped 6 bases, with 8 bases sitting between them. Germline V CDR1 and CDR2: MDHEN, SYDVKM. The CDR3 loop spans 13 amino acids. The CDR3 here is CASSLVGGNEQFF. The DNA of the CDR3 is TGTGCCAGCAGTTTAGTCGGGGGCAATGAGCAGTTCTTC.

The V gene is TRBV27, the J gene TRBJ2-7; a weak D match, TRBD1 (5 bases). In germline, CDR1 is MNHEY, CDR2 SMNVEV (reference sequence). Trimming cost V 6 bases and J 2 bases, with 14 bases left between them. The length of the CDR3 is 14 residues. The CDR3 DNA follows: TGTGCCAGCAGCCCCTCGGGCAGGGCCTACGAGCAGTACTTC. Protein product: CASSPSGRAYEQYF.

The chain carries TRBV19 and TRBJ1-6; 7 nucleotides line up with TRBD1. The V gene end was trimmed by 4 bases and the J gene end by 8 bases; junction bases not matched to a gene: 2. This CDR3 is built from 13 residues. Germline CDR1 reads LNHDA; CDR2 reads SQIVND (reference sequence). CDR3 protein: CASSTGGDSPLHF. CDR3 DNA sequence: TGTGCCAGTAGTACAGGGGGAGATTCACCCCTCCACTTT.

The chain carries TRBV5-1 and TRBJ1-1; TRBD1 is a possible D gene (5 bases). The CDR3 is 15 residues long. Trimming removed 0 bases at V and 4 bases at J, with 13 bases between. The germline gives CDR1 SGHRS, CDR2 YFSETQ. Written as DNA, the CDR3 is TGCGCCAGCAGCTTGGAGTGGGGCCTCAGCACTGAAGCTTTCTTT. Translating gives CASSLEWGLSTEAFF.

The chain recombines TRBV9 with TRBJ2-1; D not resolved. Per germline, CDR1 SGDLS and CDR2 YYNGEE. V gave up 0 bases and J gave up 6 bases, with 7 bases separating them. The CDR3 is 13 residues long. CDR3 sequence: CASSVGQFNEQFF. For the CDR3, the DNA is TGTGCCAGCAGCGTAGGACAATTCAATGAGCAGTTCTTC.

The rearrangement links TRBV6-5 to TRBJ1-3; TRBD1 matches at 7 bases. Germline V gene lookup returns CDR1 MNHEY and CDR2 SVGAGI. Unmatched junction bases numbered 2, after V lost 0 bases and J lost 9 bases. This CDR3 comprises 13 residues. The CDR3 loop reads CASSYSTGSTIYF. Here the CDR3 DNA reads TGTGCCAGCAGTTACTCGACAGGGTCCACCATATATTTT.

The chain is built from TRBV27 and TRBJ1-5; D gene unclear. Germline V gene data show CDR1 as MNHEY and CDR2 as SMNVEV (reference sequence). The CDR3 spans 13 residues. Trimming cost V 2 bases and J 7 bases, with 9 bases left between them. The CDR3 is CASSLRGMQPQHF. The CDR3 nucleotides are TGTGCCAGCAGTTTACGGGGAATGCAGCCCCAGCATTTT.

The V call is TRBV6-6, the J call TRBJ1-6, with TRBD1 matching over 10 bases. Per the germline V gene, CDR1 is MNHNY and CDR2 is SVGAGI (reference sequence). The CDR3 sequence is 16 residues long. V dropped 10 bases and J dropped 7; count of bases not matched to a gene: 13. In DNA, the CDR3 is TGTGCCACCCGGGACAGGGGTTTTGATCCCAATTCACCCCTCCACTTT. Its protein is CATRDRGFDPNSPLHF.

In DNA form, the CDR3 reads TGTGCCAGCAGCAGAACAGGGAACGAGCAGTACTTC. The encoded protein is CASSRTGNEQYF. J is TRBJ2-7 and V is TRBV5-4; D might be TRBD1 (6 bases). Germline CDR1 and CDR2: SGHNT and YYREEE (reference sequence). The CDR3 has 12 residues. The V end was cut by 4 bases, the J end by 5 bases, with 10 bases between.

The genes are TRBV5-1 and TRBJ1-1; D is unclear. This CDR3 is 17 amino acids long. In germline, CDR1 is SGHRS, CDR2 YFSETQ. Trimming shortened V by 0 bases and J by 1 base, and 16 bases separated the two germline ends. CDR3 bases: TGCGCCAGCAGCTTGGCAGGCATGGCCACACGGAACACTGAAGCTTTCTTT. This translates into CASSLAGMATRNTEAFF. Using reference TRBV5-1 and TRBJ1-1 for the parts outside the CDR3, the full variable domain is KAGVTQTPRYLIKTRGQQVTLSCSPISGHRSVSWYQQTPGQGLQFLFEYFSETQRNKGNFPGRFSGRQFSNSRSEMNVSTLELGDSALYLCASSLAGMATRNTEAFFGQGTRLTVV.

The chain is built from TRBV7-9 and TRBJ1-1, with a possible D match to TRBD1 (5 bases). CDR3 length: 13 amino acids. The ends were cut back, 1 base at V and 10 bases at J, with 13 bases in the middle. Germline V gene data show CDR1 as SEHNR and CDR2 as FQNEAQ (reference sequence). The CDR3: CASSLEGRGAAFF. In DNA, the CDR3 is TGTGCCAGCAGCTTAGAGGGTAGGGGTGCAGCTTTCTTT.

The chain combines TRBV9 with TRBJ2-7, with D possibly being TRBD2 (5 bases). Germline-derived CDR1 and CDR2 are SGDLS and YYNGEE. Trimming left V 0 bases short and J 0 bases short, with 7 bases between. The CDR3 is 14 residues long. CDR3 sequence: CASSVGAGSYEQYF. The DNA for the CDR3 is TGTGCCAGCAGCGTAGGGGCGGGCTCCTACGAGCAGTACTTC. Filled out from reference TRBV9 and TRBJ2-7, the complete variable domain reads DSGVTQTPKHLITATGQRVTLRCSPRSGDLSVYWYQQSLDQGLQFLIQYYNGEERAKGNILERFSAQQFPDLHSELNLSSLELGDSALYFCASSVGAGSYEQYFGPGTRLTVT.

This clone was detected once. The CDR3 coding sequence is TGTGCCTGGAGGATTCTCGGACAGCGGAACACTGAAGCTTTCTTT. This sequence encodes CAWRILGQRNTEAFF. V usage is TRBV30 and J usage is TRBJ1-1; the D gene is possibly TRBD1 (6 bases). Trimming stripped 3 bases from V and 1 base from J, with 15 bases between. Germline-derived CDR1 and CDR2 are GTSNPN and SVGIG (reference sequence). This CDR3 is built from 15 residues. The whole variable domain, remainder taken from reference TRBV30 and TRBJ1-1, is SQTIHQWPATLVQPVGSPLSLECTVEGTSNPNLYWYRQAAGRGLQLLFYSVGIGQISSEVPQNLSASRPQDRQFILSSKKLLLSDSGFYLCAWRILGQRNTEAFFGQGTRLTVV.

This clone was detected a few times. The chain is built from TRBV19 and TRBJ2-7; 10 bases line up with TRBD2. The CDR3 spans 14 residues. The J segment lost 3 bases and the V segment lost 10 bases, leaving 9 bases of the junction unmatched. The germline gives CDR1 LNHDA, CDR2 SQIVND (reference sequence). CDR3 coding DNA: TGTGCCACTGCCCCTAGCGGGAGCCACTACGAGCAGTACTTC. Protein: CATAPSGSHYEQYF.